This T cell receptor beta chain appears in the sequencing data of a study of regulatory T cells in long-lasting Graves disease. Study observations and caveats: Persistent disease was characterized by preferential usage of TRBV28, TRBJ1-2 and TRBJ2-5.

Germline CDR1 and CDR2: ENHRY and SYGVKD. The CDR3 is 17 amino acids. V dropped 10 bases and J dropped 0 bases, with 25 bases sitting between them. This clonotype was counted a few times. Its specificity is not known. Arm-PCR of CDR3 regions and iRepertoire HTBI primers were used to build TCR beta libraries. Authors' data handling: Across the samples, identification revealed just over 60 TRBV and around 14 TRBJ segments. TCRdb re-analysed the multiplex PCR reads in MiXCR, keeping a single row per CDR3 protein. It is TCRdb's table, rather than the study itself, that gives the V and J calls and clone size. This table has approximately 400,000 distinct CDR3 sequences, 15% appearing once. Time point defined: newly diagnosed GD, antithyroid drugs for less than 3 months. PBMCs were the source of the RNA used for TCR sequencing.

The sample in question was peripheral blood mononuclear cells (PBMCs), obtained at new diagnosis, from a patient treated with antithyroid drugs. The clonotype was recovered from a female donor with Graves disease. The chain carries TRBV10-3 and TRBJ2-7, with TRBD2 as a possible D gene (7 bases). The CDR3 coding sequence is TGTGCCAGCTCCTTACAAGGGGGAGGGAATCCCTCCTACGAGCAGTACTTC. This translates into CASSLQGGGNPSYEQYF.